These T cell receptor beta chains were read from a single sample in a study of shared clonotypes between healthy human individuals. Clones were sequenced by immunoSEQ multiplex PCR, and TCRdb holds only the in-frame ones, with some missing. The table has around 2.1 million clones, about 93% seen once; the top ten hold 1.5% to 2%. Specimen: naive CD8+ T cells from PBMCs. Every receptor here comes from a man in his late teens or twenties in good health. Some clones in this sample may be carry-over from other donors' samples. Each CDR3 is given without its conserved first and last residue. The order of the fields is V gene, J gene, CDR3 protein.

>TRBV14|TRBJ2-7
ASSKGYAEQY
>TRBV19|TRBJ1-5
ASSPDRGGNQPQH
>TRBV28|TRBJ1-5
ASSFGQYNQPQH
>TRBV9|TRBJ1-2
ASSGTGGYT
>TRBV29-1|TRBJ2-1
SAQWAPPRDEQF
>TRBV28|TRBJ2-7
ASSPPGGAPEQY
>TRBV29-1|TRBJ1-1
SVSGLLNTEAF
>TRBV18|TRBJ2-1
ASSLLSFDRGGYNEQF
>TRBV5-1|TRBJ1-2
ASSSTPYGGFDGYT
>TRBV7-3|TRBJ2-4
ASSLTAGENIQY
>TRBV28|TRBJ1-5
ASSSNRRVQPQH
>TRBV19|TRBJ2-3
ASSIVLFADTQY
>TRBV6-6|TRBJ2-7
ASSSGLVYEQY
>TRBV7-8|TRBJ2-7
ASSPTGVEYEQY
>TRBV27|TRBJ2-7
ASSSLPAPAYEQY
>TRBV9|TRBJ2-2
ASMSGGTGELF
>TRBV27|TRBJ1-5
ASSLLEGREPQH
>TRBV11-3|TRBJ2-2
ASSPTGTPGELF